This TCR beta chain was identified in a study of shared clonotypes between healthy human individuals. Whole-study results and caveats: Sharing of clonotypes among donors was expected to vary with sequencing depth. Sampling covered blood only; tissue repertoires likely differ.

Deep-level settings were used for running the assay. It was 250 to 350 ng DNA, some 28,000 T cell genomes, that went into each replicate PCR of unsorted PBMC. Produced via immunoSEQ multiplex PCR; TCRdb's table is partial and in-frame only. The table lists fewer than 550,000 clones, over 60% of them singletons. There are 14 residues in the CDR3. V lost 2 bases and J 3 bases, leaving 8 bases between the germline ends. CDR1 is KGHSH and CDR2 is LQKENI in the germline V gene. As regards this clone: What it binds is not known.

The sample consisted of PBMCs. The chain has TRBV18 and TRBJ2-4; no firm D call. The source is a woman aged 40 to 50 in good health. Some clones in this sample may be carry-over from other donors' samples. CDR3 coding DNA: TGTGCCAGCTCACCATCGGGTGGCAAAAACATTCAGTACTTC. It codes for CASSPSGGKNIQYF.